The rows below give T cell receptor beta chains drawn from one sample of a study of shared clonotypes between healthy human individuals. Method: immunoSEQ multiplex PCR; TCRdb's copy keeps in-frame clones and lacks some. Found here are fewer than 850,000 clones, less than 95% of them singletons; the top ten hold about 34%. The specimen was memory CD8+ T cells from PBMCs. The receptor source for this set is a man aged 18 to 29 in good health. Some clones in this sample may be carry-over from other donors' samples. CDR3s include the opening cysteine and the closing phenylalanine or tryptophan.

J: TRBJ2-1; V: TRBV2; CDR3: CASRGTESSYNEQFF
J: TRBJ1-1; V: TRBV10-2; CDR3: CASNFRGLDTEAFF
J: TRBJ2-7; V: TRBV7-8; CDR3: CASSFRDLPYEQYF
J: TRBJ2-4; V: TRBV6-5; CDR3: CASSYSGGADIQYF
J: TRBJ2-2; V: TRBV5-1; CDR3: CASSLVVVLAGPENTGELFF
J: TRBJ2-1; V: TRBV9; CDR3: CASSASRGGVNEQFF
J: TRBJ2-5; V: TRBV21-1; CDR3: CASSSHRGVAGLQETQYF
J: TRBJ2-7; V: TRBV9; CDR3: CASSVGRAAWEKQYF
J: TRBJ2-7; V: TRBV7-9; CDR3: CASSPTDGLAGVSYEQYF
J: TRBJ1-1; V: TRBV28; CDR3: CASSLTGEGTEAFF
J: TRBJ1-1; V: TRBV5-4; CDR3: CASSVQGALEAFF
J: TRBJ1-3; V: TRBV28; CDR3: CATPHDSGKRYF
J: TRBJ1-2; V: TRBV21-1; CDR3: CASSKVATVHGYTF
J: TRBJ2-5; V: TRBV28; CDR3: CASSILPGGYETQYF
J: TRBJ2-7; V: TRBV28; CDR3: CASSLDGQGAFEQYF
J: TRBJ1-5; V: TRBV19; CDR3: CASSIAPGGNQPQHF
J: TRBJ1-2; V: TRBV5-6; CDR3: CASSSGTGVNYGYTF
J: TRBJ2-7; V: TRBV11-2; CDR3: CASSLFFASYEQYF
J: TRBJ2-1; V: TRBV27; CDR3: CASSPTSGRGTEQFF
J: TRBJ2-7; V: TRBV27; CDR3: CASSIRGSGASYEQYF
J: TRBJ2-7; V: TRBV4-1; CDR3: CASSQEFRAGGSYEQYF
J: TRBJ2-7; V: TRBV5-6; CDR3: CASSLGGGPYEQYF
J: TRBJ1-1; V: TRBV9; CDR3: CASSVDSQGVKTEAFF
J: TRBJ2-5; V: TRBV30; CDR3: CAWRARVRPGETQYF
J: TRBJ1-6; V: TRBV7-2; CDR3: CASSLSPRVYGNSPLHF
J: TRBJ1-2; V: TRBV5-1; CDR3: CASSFDAREYYGYTF
J: TRBJ2-1; V: TRBV4-1; CDR3: CASSRTGFNEQFF
J: TRBJ1-1; V: TRBV4-1; CDR3: CASSGTANTEAFF
J: TRBJ1-1; V: TRBV7-9; CDR3: CASSLDGWGQDTEAFF
J: TRBJ2-7; V: TRBV10-3; CDR3: CAISDSLEDGLYEQYF
J: TRBJ2-3; V: TRBV7-6; CDR3: CASSWTSGSKVTDTQYF
J: TRBJ2-5; V: TRBV29-1; CDR3: CSGLADETQYF
J: TRBJ2-5; V: TRBV27; CDR3: CASSFSIMGGETQYF
J: TRBJ2-7; V: TRBV6-5; CDR3: CASSFKSGRALNEQYF
J: TRBJ1-2; V: TRBV28; CDR3: CASSLLGEDYGYTF
J: TRBJ2-5; V: TRBV4-1; CDR3: CASSRLVYLYGETQYF
J: TRBJ2-7; V: TRBV4-1; CDR3: CASSQAEGFTYEQYF
J: TRBJ2-7; V: TRBV5-4; CDR3: CASSSRAGGPSYEQYF
J: TRBJ1-1; V: TRBV5-1; CDR3: CASSSLRTGASSMNTEAFF
J: TRBJ2-3; V: TRBV7-9; CDR3: CAIPPSGRDDTQYF
J: TRBJ2-6; V: TRBV6-1; CDR3: CASSEEGSGANVLTF
J: TRBJ1-1; V: TRBV27; CDR3: CASSTKSPGTGFDTEAFF
J: TRBJ2-2; V: TRBV5-4; CDR3: CASSDTGELFF
J: TRBJ2-7; V: TRBV11-2; CDR3: CASSLEASVSYEQYF
J: TRBJ1-1; V: TRBV2; CDR3: CASRQDTSTGPLMNTEAFF
J: TRBJ1-5; V: TRBV6-5; CDR3: CASSYSSGYSPQHF
J: TRBJ2-1; V: TRBV29-1; CDR3: CSVETSGSRGYNEQFF
J: TRBJ1-4; V: TRBV28; CDR3: CASTPGPSRARANEKLFF
J: TRBJ2-1; V: TRBV5-4; CDR3: CASSGTSGPYNEQFF